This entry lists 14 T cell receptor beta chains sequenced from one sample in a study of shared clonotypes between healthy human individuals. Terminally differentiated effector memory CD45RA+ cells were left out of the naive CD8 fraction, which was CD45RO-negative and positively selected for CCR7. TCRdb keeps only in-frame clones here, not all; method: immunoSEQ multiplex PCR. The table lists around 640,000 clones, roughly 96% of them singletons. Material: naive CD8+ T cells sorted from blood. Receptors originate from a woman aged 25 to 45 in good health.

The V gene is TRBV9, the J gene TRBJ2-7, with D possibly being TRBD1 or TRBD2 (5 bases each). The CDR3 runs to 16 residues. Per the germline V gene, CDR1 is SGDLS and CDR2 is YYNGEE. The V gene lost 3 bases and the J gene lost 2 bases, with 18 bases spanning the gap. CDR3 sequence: CASSAGTEVGTYEQYF. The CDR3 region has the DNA TGTGCCAGCAGCGCCGGGACGGAGGTAGGAACCTACGAGCAGTACTTC. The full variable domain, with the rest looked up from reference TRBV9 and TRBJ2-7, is DSGVTQTPKHLITATGQRVTLRCSPRSGDLSVYWYQQSLDQGLQFLIQYYNGEERAKGNILERFSAQQFPDLHSELNLSSLELGDSALYFCASSAGTEVGTYEQYFGPGTRLTVT.

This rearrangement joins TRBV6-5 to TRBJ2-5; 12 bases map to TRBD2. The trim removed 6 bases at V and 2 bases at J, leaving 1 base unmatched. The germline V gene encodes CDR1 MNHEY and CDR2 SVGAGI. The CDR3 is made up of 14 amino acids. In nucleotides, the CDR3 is TGTGCCAGCAGCGGGACTAGCGGGCAAGAGACCCAGTACTTC. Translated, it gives CASSGTSGQETQYF.

The CDR3 DNA sequence: TGTGCCAGCAGCTTACTCCAGGGGGCTTACAATGAGCAGTTCTTC. It is translated as CASSLLQGAYNEQFF. This chain connects TRBV5-8 to TRBJ2-1; 8 bases are shared with TRBD1. The CDR3 consists of 15 residues. V was clipped by 2 bases and J by 4 bases; unmatched bases: 5. Germline CDR1 SGHTS, CDR2 YDEGEE.

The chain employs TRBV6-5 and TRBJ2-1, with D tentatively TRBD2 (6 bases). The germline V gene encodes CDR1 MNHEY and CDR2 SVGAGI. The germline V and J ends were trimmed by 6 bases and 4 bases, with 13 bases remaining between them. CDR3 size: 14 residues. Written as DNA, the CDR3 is TGTGCCAGCAGCCCGTGGCGGGGTTACAATGAGCAGTTCTTC. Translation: CASSPWRGYNEQFF.

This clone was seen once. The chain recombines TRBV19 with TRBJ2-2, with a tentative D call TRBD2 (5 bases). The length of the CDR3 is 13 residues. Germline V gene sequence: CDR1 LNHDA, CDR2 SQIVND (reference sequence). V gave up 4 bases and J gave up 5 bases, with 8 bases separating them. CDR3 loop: CASSTGLTGELFF. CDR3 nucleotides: TGTGCCAGTAGTACCGGACTGACCGGGGAGCTGTTTTTT.

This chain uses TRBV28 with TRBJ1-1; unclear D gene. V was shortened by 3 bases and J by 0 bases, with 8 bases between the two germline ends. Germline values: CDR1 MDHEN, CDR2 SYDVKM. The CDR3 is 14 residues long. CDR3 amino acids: CASSFEIMNTEAFF. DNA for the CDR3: TGTGCCAGCAGTTTCGAGATCATGAACACTGAAGCTTTCTTT.

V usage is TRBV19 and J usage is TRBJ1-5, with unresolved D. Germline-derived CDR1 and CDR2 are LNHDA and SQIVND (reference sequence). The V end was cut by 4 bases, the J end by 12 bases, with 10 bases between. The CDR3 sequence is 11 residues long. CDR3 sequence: CASSNDGVQHF. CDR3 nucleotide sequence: TGTGCCAGTAGTAACGACGGAGTCCAGCATTTT.

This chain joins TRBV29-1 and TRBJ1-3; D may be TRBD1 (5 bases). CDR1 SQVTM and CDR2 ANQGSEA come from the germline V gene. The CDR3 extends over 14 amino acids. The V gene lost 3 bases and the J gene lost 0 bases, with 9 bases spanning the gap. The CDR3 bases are TGCAGCGTTGACGAGACAGTCTCTGGAAACACCATATATTTT. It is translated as CSVDETVSGNTIYF. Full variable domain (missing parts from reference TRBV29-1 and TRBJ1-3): SAVISQKPSRDICQRGTSLTIQCQVDSQVTMMFWYRQQPGQSLTLIATANQGSEATYESGFVIDKFPISRPNLTFSTLTVSNMSPEDSSIYLCSVDETVSGNTIYFGEGSWLTVV.

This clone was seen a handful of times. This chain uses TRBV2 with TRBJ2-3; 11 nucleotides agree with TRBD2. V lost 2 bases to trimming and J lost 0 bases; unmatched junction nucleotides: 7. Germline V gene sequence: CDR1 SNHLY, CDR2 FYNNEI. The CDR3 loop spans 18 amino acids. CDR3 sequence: CASSESSGRSPSTDTQYF. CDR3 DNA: TGTGCCAGCAGTGAATCTAGCGGGAGGAGCCCTAGCACAGATACGCAGTATTTT.

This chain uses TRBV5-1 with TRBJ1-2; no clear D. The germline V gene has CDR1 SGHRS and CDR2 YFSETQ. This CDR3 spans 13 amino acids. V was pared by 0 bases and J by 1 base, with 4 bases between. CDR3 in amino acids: CASSLGVNYGYTF. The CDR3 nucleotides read TGCGCCAGCAGCTTGGGGGTTAACTATGGCTACACCTTC.

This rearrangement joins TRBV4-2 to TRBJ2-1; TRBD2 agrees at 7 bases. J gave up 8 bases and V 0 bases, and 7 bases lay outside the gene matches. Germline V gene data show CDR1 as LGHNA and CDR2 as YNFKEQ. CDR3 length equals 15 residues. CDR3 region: CASSQEGGRGDEQFF. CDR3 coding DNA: TGTGCCAGCAGCCAAGAAGGCGGGAGAGGAGATGAGCAGTTCTTC.

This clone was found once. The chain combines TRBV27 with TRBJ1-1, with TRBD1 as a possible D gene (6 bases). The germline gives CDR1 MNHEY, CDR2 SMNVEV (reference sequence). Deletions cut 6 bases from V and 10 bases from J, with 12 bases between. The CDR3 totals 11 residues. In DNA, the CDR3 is TGTGCCAGCAGGGGGGCCGCGGCAGCTTTCTTT. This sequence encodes CASRGAAAAFF.

The CDR3 loop is CASSYPEDWTYEQYF. The CDR3 nucleotides read TGCGCCAGCAGCTATCCGGAGGACTGGACCTACGAGCAGTACTTC. J is TRBJ2-7 and V is TRBV5-1, with D possibly matching TRBD2 (5 bases). Germline lookup yields CDR1 SGHRS and CDR2 YFSETQ. Trimming removed 3 bases from V and 2 bases from J, with 15 bases in between. This CDR3 is built from 15 residues.

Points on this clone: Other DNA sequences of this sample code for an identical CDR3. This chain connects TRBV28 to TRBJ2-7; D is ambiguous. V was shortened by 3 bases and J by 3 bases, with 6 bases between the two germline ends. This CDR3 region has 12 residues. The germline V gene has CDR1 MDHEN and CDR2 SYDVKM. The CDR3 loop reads CASSFPGYEQYF. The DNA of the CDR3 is TGTGCCAGCAGTTTCCCGGGCTACGAGCAGTACTTC. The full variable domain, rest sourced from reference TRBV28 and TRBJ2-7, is DVKVTQSSRYLVKRTGEKVFLECVQDMDHENMFWYRQDPGLGLRLIYFSYDVKMKEKGDIPEGYSVSREKKERFSLILESASTNQTSMYLCASSFPGYEQYFGPGTRLTVT.